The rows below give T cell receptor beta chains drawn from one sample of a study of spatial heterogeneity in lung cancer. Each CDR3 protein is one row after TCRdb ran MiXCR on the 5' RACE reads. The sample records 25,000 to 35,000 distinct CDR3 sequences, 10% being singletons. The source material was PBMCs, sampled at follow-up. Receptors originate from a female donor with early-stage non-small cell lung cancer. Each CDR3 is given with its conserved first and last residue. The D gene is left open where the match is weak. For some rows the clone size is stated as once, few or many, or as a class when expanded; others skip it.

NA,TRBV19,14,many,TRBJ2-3,CASSPTRSTDTQYF,TGTGCCAGTAGCCCCACTAGGAGCACAGATACGCAGTATTTT
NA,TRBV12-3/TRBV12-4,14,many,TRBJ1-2,CASSGDLTLYGYTF,TGTGCCAGCAGTGGTGACCTGACGCTTTATGGCTACACCTTC
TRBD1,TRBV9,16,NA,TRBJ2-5,CASSGHLGQGQETQYF,TGTGCCAGCAGCGGCCATTTAGGACAGGGGCAAGAGACCCAGTACTTC
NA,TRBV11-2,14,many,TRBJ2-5,CASGRGPDKETQYF,TGTGCCAGCGGCAGGGGTCCGGACAAGGAGACCCAGTACTTC
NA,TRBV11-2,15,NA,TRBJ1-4,CASSPPGRGGSKLFF,TGTGCCAGCAGCCCCCCGGGTAGAGGAGGGTCAAAACTGTTTTTT
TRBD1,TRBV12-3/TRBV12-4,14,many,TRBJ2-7,CASTSGQGSYEQYF,TGTGCCAGCACCTCCGGACAGGGCTCCTACGAGCAGTACTTC
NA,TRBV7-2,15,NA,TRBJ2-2,CASSQGGPRSGELFF,TGTGCCAGCAGCCAGGGGGGCCCCCGGAGCGGGGAGCTGTTTTTT
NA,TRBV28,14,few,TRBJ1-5,CASRGEVTSQPQHF,TGTGCCAGCAGGGGGGAGGTAACCAGCCAGCCCCAGCATTTT
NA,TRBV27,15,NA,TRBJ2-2,CASSLTGSNTGELFF,TGTGCCAGCAGTCTAACAGGTTCTAACACCGGGGAGCTGTTTTTT
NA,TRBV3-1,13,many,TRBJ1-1,CASSQDRGTKAFF,TGTGCCAGCAGCCAAGATCGCGGCACGAAAGCTTTCTTT
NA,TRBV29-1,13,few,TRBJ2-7,CSVDGAGTYEQYF,TGCAGCGTTGATGGGGCAGGGACCTACGAGCAGTACTTC
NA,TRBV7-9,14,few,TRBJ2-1,CASSGDYLYNEQFF,TGTGCCAGCAGCGGTGACTACCTATACAATGAGCAGTTCTTC
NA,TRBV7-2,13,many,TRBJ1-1,CASSLGGGTEAFF,TGTGCCAGCAGCTTAGGCGGAGGCACTGAAGCTTTCTTT
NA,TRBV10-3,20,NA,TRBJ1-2,CAISESSELGTLLGIYGYTF,TGTGCCATCAGTGAGTCTTCGGAACTAGGGACCCTGCTGGGGATCTATGGCTACACCTTC
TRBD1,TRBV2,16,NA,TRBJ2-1,CVSSTTGAGYYNEQFF,TGTGTCAGCAGCACGACAGGGGCGGGGTACTACAATGAGCAGTTCTTC
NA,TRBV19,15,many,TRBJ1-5,CASSGAGYSNQPQHF,TGTGCCAGTAGTGGGGCAGGTTATAGCAATCAGCCCCAGCATTTT
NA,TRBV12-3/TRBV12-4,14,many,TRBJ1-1,CASSPTRTDTEAFF,TGTGCCAGCAGTCCGACCAGAACTGACACTGAAGCTTTCTTT
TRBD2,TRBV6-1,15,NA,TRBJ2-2,CASSEVGGSTGELFF,TGTGCCAGCAGTGAAGTGGGGGGGTCCACCGGGGAGCTGTTTTTT
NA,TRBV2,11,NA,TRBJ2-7,CASSYSYEQYF,TGTGCCAGCAGTTATTCCTACGAGCAGTACTTC
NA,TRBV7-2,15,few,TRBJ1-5,CASSLGHHSNQPQHF,TGTGCCAGCAGCTTAGGACACCATAGCAATCAGCCCCAGCATTTT
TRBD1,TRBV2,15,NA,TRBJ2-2,CASSAGQGETGELFF,TGTGCCAGCAGTGCCGGACAGGGGGAAACCGGGGAGCTGTTTTTT
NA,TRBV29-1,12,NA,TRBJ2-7,CSVEARDYEQYF,TGCAGCGTTGAAGCCAGGGACTACGAGCAGTACTTC
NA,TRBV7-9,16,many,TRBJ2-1,CASSRDVPMGHNEQFF,TGTGCCAGCAGCCGGGACGTCCCGATGGGGCACAATGAGCAGTTCTTC
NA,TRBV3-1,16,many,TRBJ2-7,CASSQDAGRGDYEQYF,TGTGCCAGCAGCCAAGATGCGGGAAGGGGAGACTACGAGCAGTACTTC
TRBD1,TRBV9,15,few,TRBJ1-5,CASSRTGGDNQPQHF,TGTGCCAGCAGCAGGACAGGGGGAGACAATCAGCCCCAGCATTTT
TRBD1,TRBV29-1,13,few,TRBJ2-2,CSVVDRGSGELFF,TGCAGCGTTGTGGACAGGGGATCCGGGGAGCTGTTTTTT
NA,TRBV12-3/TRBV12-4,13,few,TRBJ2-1,CASSPYEVNEQFF,TGTGCCAGCAGCCCCTACGAAGTGAATGAGCAGTTCTTC
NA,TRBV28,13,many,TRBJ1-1,CASSLRGGTEAFF,TGTGCCAGCAGTTTACGGGGAGGGACTGAAGCTTTCTTT
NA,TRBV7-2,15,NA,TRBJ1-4,CASSSRQEGRGKLFF,TGTGCCAGCAGCTCCCGGCAGGAAGGGCGCGGAAAACTGTTTTTT
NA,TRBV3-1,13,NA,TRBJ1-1,CASSQSRGTEAFF,TGTGCCAGCAGCCAGTCCCGGGGGACTGAAGCTTTCTTT
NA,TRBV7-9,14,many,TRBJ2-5,CASSFLSVAETQYF,TGTGCCAGCAGCTTCTTGTCCGTCGCGGAGACCCAGTACTTC
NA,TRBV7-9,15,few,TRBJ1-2,CASSLEGLANYGYTF,TGTGCCAGCAGCTTAGAAGGATTAGCTAACTATGGCTACACCTTC
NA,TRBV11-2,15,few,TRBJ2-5,CASSLYLGTQETQYF,TGTGCCAGCAGCTTGTATCTAGGGACCCAAGAGACCCAGTACTTC
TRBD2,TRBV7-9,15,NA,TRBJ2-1,CASSVTSGGFNEQFF,TGTGCCAGCAGCGTGACTAGCGGGGGCTTCAATGAGCAGTTCTTC
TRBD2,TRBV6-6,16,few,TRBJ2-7,CASSQSPGGGSYEQYF,TGTGCCAGCAGCCAATCCCCCGGGGGGGGCTCCTACGAGCAGTACTTC
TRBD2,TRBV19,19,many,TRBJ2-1,CASSMARGTSGTPRNEQFF,TGTGCCAGTAGTATGGCCCGAGGAACTAGCGGGACCCCACGAAATGAGCAGTTCTTC
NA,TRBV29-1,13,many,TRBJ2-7,CSVEPPGSYEQYF,TGCAGCGTTGAACCTCCGGGGTCCTACGAGCAGTACTTC
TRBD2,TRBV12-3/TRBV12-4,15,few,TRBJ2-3,CASSLAGGPVDTQYF,TGTGCCAGCAGTCTAGCGGGGGGGCCGGTAGATACGCAGTATTTT
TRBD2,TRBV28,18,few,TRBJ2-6,CASNRPGLAGSGANVLTF,TGTGCCAGCAACCGCCCCGGACTAGCGGGGAGTGGGGCCAACGTCCTGACTTTC
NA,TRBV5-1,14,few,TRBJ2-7,CASSPGAANYEQYF,TGCGCCAGCAGCCCGGGGGCAGCAAACTACGAGCAGTACTTC
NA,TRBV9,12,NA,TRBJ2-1,CASSVDGAKQFF,TGTGCCAGCAGCGTAGATGGGGCAAAGCAGTTCTTC
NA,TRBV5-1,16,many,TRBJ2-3,CASSLGTYTSTDTQYF,TGCGCCAGCAGCTTGGGGACGTATACTAGCACAGATACGCAGTATTTT
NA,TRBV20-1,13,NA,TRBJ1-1,CSAVKGGPEEAFF,TGCAGTGCCGTAAAGGGCGGCCCCGAAGAAGCTTTCTTT
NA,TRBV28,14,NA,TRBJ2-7,CASSLGQLQYEQYF,TGTGCCAGCAGTCTGGGACAATTACAATACGAGCAGTACTTC
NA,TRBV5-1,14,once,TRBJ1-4,CASRSTATNEKLFF,TGCGCCAGCAGGTCGACAGCTACTAATGAAAAACTGTTTTTT
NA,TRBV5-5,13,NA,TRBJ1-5,CTSSWTVNQPQHF,TGTACCAGCAGCTGGACAGTCAATCAGCCCCAGCATTTT
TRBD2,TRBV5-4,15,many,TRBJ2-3,CASSPRGVSTDTQYF,TGTGCCAGCAGCCCGCGGGGGGTAAGCACAGATACGCAGTATTTT